This T cell receptor (beta chain) stems from a study of vaccination and CD4 T cells after COVID-19. On this clonotype itself: Antigen specificity is unknown.

Treatment described: roughly 11-day PBMC culture with coronavirus spike peptide pools or control peptides (ViraFEST assay). Cultures got half-medium changes with IL-2 on days 3 and 7. Cultured CD4+ T-cell DNA underwent Oncomine TCR Beta short-read sequencing. TCRdb fed the PCR reads into MiXCR, producing one record per CDR3 protein. The sample yields just over 15,000 distinct CDR3 sequences, 65% to 80% seen once. Sequencing input: CD4+ T cells from blood, cultured in vitro. The sequence derives from a human donor who had recovered from COVID-19.

The CDR3 protein is CASRRPEWETQYF. CDR3 DNA sequence: TGCGCCAGCAGGAGGCCGGAATGGGAGACCCAGTACTTC. The J gene is TRBJ2-5, the V gene TRBV5-1; no clear D gene. The CDR3 spans 13 residues. Trimming took off 5 bases at V and 5 bases at J, with 13 bases between the two ends. Germline V gene lookup returns CDR1 SGHRS and CDR2 YFSETQ.